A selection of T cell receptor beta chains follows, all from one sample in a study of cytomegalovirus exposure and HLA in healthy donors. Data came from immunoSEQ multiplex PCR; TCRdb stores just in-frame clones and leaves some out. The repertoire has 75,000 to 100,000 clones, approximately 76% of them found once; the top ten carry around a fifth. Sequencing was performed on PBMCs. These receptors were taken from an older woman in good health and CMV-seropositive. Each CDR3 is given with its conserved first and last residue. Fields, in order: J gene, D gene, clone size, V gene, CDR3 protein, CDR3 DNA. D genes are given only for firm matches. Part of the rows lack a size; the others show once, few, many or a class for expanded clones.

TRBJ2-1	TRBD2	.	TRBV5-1	CASTPRGGSYNEQFF	TGCGCCAGCACCCCGCGGGGAGGGTCCTACAATGAGCAGTTCTTC
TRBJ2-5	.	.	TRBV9	CASSVGVAEETQYF	TGTGCCAGCAGCGTAGGTGTGGCAGAAGAGACCCAGTACTTC
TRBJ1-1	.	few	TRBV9	CASSAVWNTEAFF	TGTGCCAGCAGCGCAGTATGGAACACTGAAGCTTTCTTT
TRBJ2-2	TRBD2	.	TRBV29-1	CSVTAGGPAGELFF	TGCAGCGTGACAGCGGGAGGGCCGGCCGGGGAGCTGTTTTTT
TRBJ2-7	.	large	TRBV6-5	CASSYSVPGIEGQYF	TGTGCCAGCAGTTACTCGGTCCCGGGGATCGAGGGGCAGTACTTC
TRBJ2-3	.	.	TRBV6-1	CASSEAVGASTDTQYF	TGTGCCAGCAGTGAAGCAGTGGGGGCTAGCACAGATACGCAGTATTTT
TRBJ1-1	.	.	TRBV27	CASSWQGTNTEAFF	TGTGCCAGCAGTTGGCAGGGGACGAACACTGAAGCTTTCTTT
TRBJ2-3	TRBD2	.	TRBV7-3	CASSSGLAGPGDTQYF	TGTGCCAGCAGCTCGGGACTAGCGGGACCGGGAGATACGCAGTATTTT
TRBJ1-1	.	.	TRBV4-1	CASSHPLGGVMNTEAFF	TGCGCCAGCAGCCATCCCCTGGGGGGGGTGATGAACACTGAAGCTTTCTTT
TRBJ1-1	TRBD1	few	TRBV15	CATSRDLGTGVAFF	TGTGCCACCAGCAGAGATCTAGGGACAGGGGTGGCTTTCTTT
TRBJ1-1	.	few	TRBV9	CASSPPTGTNTEAFF	TGTGCCAGCAGCCCCCCAACAGGGACGAACACTGAAGCTTTCTTT
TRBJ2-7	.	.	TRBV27	CASSTRDSPSYEQYF	TGTGCCAGCAGTACCCGGGACTCCCCCTCCTACGAGCAGTACTTC
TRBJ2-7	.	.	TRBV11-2	CASSPGLGQDYEQYF	TGTGCCAGCAGCCCCGGGCTGGGGCAGGACTACGAGCAGTACTTC
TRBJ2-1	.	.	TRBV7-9	CASSQLDGLPNNEQFF	TGTGCCAGCAGCCAGTTAGACGGACTACCCAACAATGAGCAGTTCTTC
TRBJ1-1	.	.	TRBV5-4	CASSLARVERTEAFF	TGTGCCAGCAGCTTGGCCAGGGTAGAACGCACTGAAGCTTTCTTT
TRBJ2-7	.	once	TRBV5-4	CASSIRGLTSEQYF	TGTGCCAGCAGCATCCGGGGTCTCACCAGCGAGCAGTACTTC
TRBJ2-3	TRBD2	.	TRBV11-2	CASSRDYTDTQYF	TGTGCCAGCAGCCGGGACTACACAGATACGCAGTATTTT
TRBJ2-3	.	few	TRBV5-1	CASSLLNTQYF	TGCGCCAGCAGCTTGTTAAATACGCAGTATTTT
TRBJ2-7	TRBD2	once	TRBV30	CAWSRTSGLSYEQYF	TGTGCCTGGAGTCGGACTAGCGGGCTCTCCTACGAGCAGTACTTC
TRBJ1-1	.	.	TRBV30	CAWGRTWGGLTEAFF	TGTGCCTGGGGGCGGACTTGGGGGGGCTTAACTGAAGCTTTCTTT
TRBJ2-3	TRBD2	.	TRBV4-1	CASSQPSGRGTRADTQYF	TGCGCCAGCAGCCAACCCAGCGGGAGAGGTACAAGGGCAGATACGCAGTATTTT
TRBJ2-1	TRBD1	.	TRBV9	CASSPRGATGMFNEQFF	TGTGCCAGCAGCCCCCGAGGCGCGACAGGGATGTTTAATGAGCAGTTCTTC
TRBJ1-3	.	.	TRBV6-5	CASTPPGVGNTIYF	TGTGCCAGCACCCCCCCGGGGGTCGGAAACACCATATATTTT
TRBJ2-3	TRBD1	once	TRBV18	CASSRQGAWDTQYF	TGTGCCAGCTCACGACAGGGGGCTTGGGATACGCAGTATTTT
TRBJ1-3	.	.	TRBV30	CAWSEGYSGNTIYF	TGTGCCTGGAGTGAGGGGTACTCTGGAAACACCATATATTTT
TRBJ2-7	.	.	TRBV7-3	CASSSGSSYEQYF	TGTGCCAGCAGTTCCGGGAGCTCCTACGAGCAGTACTTC
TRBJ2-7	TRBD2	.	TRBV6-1	CASRKLASSHYEQYF	TGTGCCAGCAGGAAACTAGCGAGTTCTCATTACGAGCAGTACTTC
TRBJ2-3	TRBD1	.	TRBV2	CASRRDRSTDTQYF	TGTGCCAGCCGTCGGGACAGGAGCACAGATACGCAGTATTTT
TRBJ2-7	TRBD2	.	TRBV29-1	CSALSVGTSGGTYEQYF	TGCAGCGCTCTTTCGGTAGGGACTAGCGGGGGAACCTACGAGCAGTACTTC
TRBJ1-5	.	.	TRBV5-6	CASSFSTGPQHF	TGTGCCAGCAGCTTTTCAACAGGACCCCAGCATTTT
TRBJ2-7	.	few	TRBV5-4	CASSLEGLQSYEQYF	TGTGCCAGCAGCTTGGAGGGGCTGCAATCCTACGAGCAGTACTTC